Here is one T cell receptor beta chain with its context. Its antigen is undetermined. The sample is drawn from a study of blood T cells in healthy people across ages. The study recruited healthy Caucasian donors from Russia who were aged about 6 to 95. The sample, about 9.2 milliliters of peripheral blood, was drawn from each donor. It was with a sample-barcoded 5' primer and a J-beta primer mix that a second PCR of roughly 7 to 12 cycles was run. TCRdb re-called the 5' RACE reads through MiXCR, storing one row per CDR3 protein. Of 800,000 or so distinct CDR3 sequences in the sample, 55% to 65% are singletons; the top ten hold 28%. Whole-study findings and limits: In older individuals, TCR beta diversity per million T cells was lower, falling roughly linearly with age.

The clonotype comes from a man younger than 40 in good health. The sample was blood.

CDR3 protein: CASSGRTGRDTQYF. CDR3 nucleotide sequence: TGTGCCAGCAGCGGTAGGACAGGGAGGGATACGCAGTATTTT. The chain has TRBV7-3 and TRBJ2-3; 8 nucleotides agree with TRBD1. Trimming removed 5 bases from V and 6 bases from J; junction bases left unmatched: 7. This CDR3 has 14 amino acids. The germline V gene encodes CDR1 SGHTA and CDR2 FQGTGA.